These 18 T cell receptor beta chains were all obtained from the same sample, sequenced in a study of T cells expressing NK-cell markers. TCRdb re-called the 5' RACE reads and gives one entry per CDR3 protein, without DNA. This sample contains under 600,000 distinct CDR3 sequences. Sequenced material: blood T cells: a sorted CD56 or NKG2C T cell subset, CD4+ or CD8+ T cells, or bulk PBMC T cells (not recorded which). The receptor source for this set is a woman aged 50 to 60 in good health.

The chain combines TRBV9 with TRBJ2-2; the D call of TRBD2 rests on TCRdb alone, since no DNA is present to check it. The CDR3 extends over 16 amino acids. The germline CDR1 and CDR2 sequences are SGDLS and YYNGEE. This CDR3 reads CASSVAGGPDTGELFF. The whole variable domain, remainder taken from reference TRBV9 and TRBJ2-2, is DSGVTQTPKHLITATGQRVTLRCSPRSGDLSVYWYQQSLDQGLQFLIQYYNGEERAKGNILERFSAQQFPDLHSELNLSSLELGDSALYFCASSVAGGPDTGELFFGEGSRLTVL.

The gene calls are TRBV9 and TRBJ2-2; TCRdb picks TRBD1, but there is no DNA to check that call. CDR1 is SGDLS and CDR2 is YYNGEE in the germline V gene. CDR3 length equals 16 residues. This chain's CDR3 is CASSGVLTGGTGELFF.

This chain joins TRBV24-1 and TRBJ1-5; with no DNA, the TCRdb D assignment of TRBD1 cannot be verified. CDR1 and CDR2 (germline): KGHDR, SFDVKD. This CDR3 has 16 amino acids. CDR3: CATSASGRGQDQPQHF.

The chain joins TRBV6-1 to TRBJ2-4. The V gene's germline CDR1 is MNHNS and CDR2 SASEGT. There are 15 residues in the CDR3. CDR3 sequence reads: CASSDSFLAKNIQYF.

V usage is TRBV3-1 and J usage is TRBJ2-5; TCRdb's assignment of TRBD2 cannot be checked, as there is no DNA. CDR3 length: 13 amino acids. Germline V CDR1 and CDR2: LGHDT, YNNKEL (reference sequence). CDR3 protein: CASNRWREETQYF.

This chain joins TRBV6-5 and TRBJ2-1; without DNA, the TCRdb call of TRBD1 cannot be checked. The CDR3 extends over 15 amino acids. The germline V gene has CDR1 MNHEY and CDR2 SVGAGI. This chain's CDR3 is CASSYATGRDNEQFF.

The CDR3 reads CASSFIGGSNQPQHF. The chain links TRBV27 to TRBJ1-5; the D call of TRBD1 rests on TCRdb alone, since no DNA is present to check it. The CDR3 runs to 15 residues. From germline, CDR1 is MNHEY and CDR2 SMNVEV (reference sequence).

This sequence joins TRBV18 and TRBJ2-2; the D call of TRBD2 rests on TCRdb alone, since no DNA is present to check it. Germline V gene lookup returns CDR1 KGHSH and CDR2 LQKENI. CDR3 length equals 17 residues. CDR3 region: CASSPRTSGANTGELFF. Full variable domain (outside the CDR3, taken from reference TRBV18 and TRBJ2-2): NAGVMQNPRHLVRRRGQEARLRCSPMKGHSHVYWYRQLPEEGLKFMVYLQKENIIDESGMPKERFSAEFPKEGPSILRIQQVVRGDSAAYFCASSPRTSGANTGELFFGEGSRLTVL.

The gene calls are TRBV12-3 or TRBV12-4 and TRBJ2-3. The CDR3 loop spans 15 amino acids. The CDR3 is CASSLLDGSTDTQYF.

This chain uses TRBV20-1 with TRBJ1-5; checking the TCRdb D call of TRBD1 is not possible without DNA. The CDR3 consists of 13 residues. In germline, CDR1 is DFQATT, CDR2 SNEGSKA (reference sequence). The CDR3 reads CSAYRTGGQPQHF.

The V call is TRBV20-1, the J call TRBJ2-3; the D call of TRBD2 rests on TCRdb alone, since no DNA is present to check it. This CDR3 is 14 amino acids long. The germline CDR1 and CDR2 sequences are DFQATT and SNEGSKA (reference sequence). The CDR3 region is CSASVSGRPETQYF.

V and J are TRBV29-1 and TRBJ2-1; TCRdb indicates TRBD1, and absent DNA this call remains unverified. The CDR3 consists of 17 residues. The germline V gene encodes CDR1 SQVTM and CDR2 ANQGSEA. The CDR3: CSVGGQGVSSTYNEQFF.

The chain recombines TRBV2 with TRBJ2-3; with no DNA, the TCRdb D assignment of TRBD1 cannot be verified. This CDR3 is 15 amino acids long. Germline V gene lookup returns CDR1 SNHLY and CDR2 FYNNEI. The CDR3 is CASSVGTDWVDTQYF. The full variable domain, in which reference TRBV2 and TRBJ2-3 provide the parts outside the CDR3, is EPEVTQTPSHQVTQMGQEVILRCVPISNHLYFYWYRQILGQKVEFLVSFYNNEISEKSEIFDDQFSVERPDGSNFTLKIRSTKLEDSAMYFCASSVGTDWVDTQYFGPGTRLTVL.

The CDR3 reads CATTWGGYGYTF. The genes are TRBV15 and TRBJ1-2; no DNA is available, so the TRBD1 call from TCRdb remains unchecked. Germline V CDR1 and CDR2: LNHNV, YYDKDF (reference sequence). The CDR3 runs 12 residues.

V usage is TRBV28 and J usage is TRBJ1-5; checking the TCRdb D call of TRBD1 is not possible without DNA. Germline CDR1 is MDHEN and CDR2 is SYDVKM. The CDR3 contains 15 residues. The CDR3 loop is CASRPHGDNNQPQHF.

This sequence joins TRBV5-1 and TRBJ2-7; TCRdb's D call, TRBD2, is unchecked because there is no DNA. The CDR3 is 15 residues long. CDR1 is SGHRS and CDR2 is YFSETQ in the germline V gene. The CDR3 loop is CASSTGLGGSYEQYF.

V usage is TRBV6-6 and J usage is TRBJ2-5; absent DNA, TCRdb's TRBD1 call cannot be checked. This CDR3 has 15 residues. The germline gives CDR1 MNHNY, CDR2 SVGAGI (reference sequence). This CDR3 is CASRPPGTGQETQYF.

V gene TRBV4-2 combines with J gene TRBJ1-4. CDR3 length equals 15 residues. Germline V CDR1 and CDR2: LGHNA, YNFKEQ. CDR3 residues: CASSQDRGWDEKLFF.